The next 12 T cell receptor beta chains were all read from a single sample in a study of blood T cell repertoires in COVID-19. Clones were read by immunoSEQ multiplex PCR, and TCRdb kept only the in-frame ones, dropping some. Altogether approximately 220,000 clones are present, 85% to 90% being singletons, with the ten largest covering about 2.2%. Material for sequencing was peripheral blood. Receptors originate from a woman aged 45-60 years with acute or convalescent COVID-19.

The CDR3: CASSYSTGTYEQYF. The CDR3 region has the DNA TGTGCCAGCAGTTACTCAACAGGGACGTACGAGCAGTACTTC. The chain links TRBV6-5 to TRBJ2-7, with a possible D match to TRBD1 (6 bases). Trimming took 0 bases from V and 4 from J, leaving 10 bases between them. The CDR3 has 14 amino acids. Germline V gene lookup returns CDR1 MNHEY and CDR2 SVGAGI.

This sequence joins TRBV19 and TRBJ2-3; D might be TRBD2 (5 bases). The CDR3 sequence is 13 residues long. The V and J ends lost 4 bases and 0 bases respectively, with 5 bases between them. Germline loops: CDR1 LNHDA, CDR2 SQIVND (reference sequence). For the CDR3, the DNA is TGTGCCAGTAGTAGCGGGAGCACAGATACGCAGTATTTT. Amino acid sequence: CASSSGSTDTQYF.

The chain recombines TRBV7-6 with TRBJ1-5; TRBD1 agrees at 9 bases. After removal of 5 bases from V and 3 bases from J, the junction contained 11 bases not matched to a gene. The germline V gene encodes CDR1 SGHVS and CDR2 FNYEAQ. The CDR3 spans 17 residues. For the CDR3, the DNA is TGTGCCAGCAGCCCTGGACAGGGGACGGGTTTCAATCAGCCCCAGCATTTT. Amino acids: CASSPGQGTGFNQPQHF.

The chain has TRBV29-1 and TRBJ1-1; 12 nucleotides match TRBD1. V dropped 6 bases and J dropped 11; count of bases not matched to a gene: 7. The CDR3 has 12 residues. CDR1 is SQVTM, CDR2 ANQGSEA, per germline. The CDR3, as DNA: TGCAGCGTCGGGACAGGGGGCAAGGGGGCTTTCTTT. Its translation is CSVGTGGKGAFF.

The chain has TRBV3-1 (or the pseudogene TRBV3-2) and TRBJ1-2, with TRBD1 as a possible D gene (6 bases). V was cut by 4 bases and J by 6 bases, with 15 bases left in between. This CDR3 contains 14 residues. The V gene's germline CDR1 is LGHDT and CDR2 YNNKEL (reference sequence). CDR3 nucleotides: TGTGCCAGCAGCCTACCCGGACAGAACAATGGCTACACCTTC. Amino acids: CASSLPGQNNGYTF.

The CDR3 nucleotides read TGTGCCAGCAGCCCCGGGTGGACAGGGGCCATTAATGAAAAACTGTTTTTT. It is translated as CASSPGWTGAINEKLFF. This rearrangement joins TRBV14 to TRBJ1-4; 9 bases are a match to TRBD1. V was clipped by 4 bases and J by 4 bases; unmatched bases: 10. The germline CDR1 and CDR2 sequences are SGHDN and FVKESK. The CDR3 is 17 amino acids.

This clone has only a few counts. The J gene is TRBJ2-7, the V gene TRBV11-3, with D possibly being TRBD1 (5 bases). V was trimmed by 5 bases and J by 0 bases, leaving 11 bases between them. CDR3 length: 14 residues. Germline values: CDR1 SGHNT, CDR2 YENEEA. CDR3 DNA: TGTGCCAGCAGCACCGCGACAGTCTCCTACGAGCAGTACTTC. Translating gives CASSTATVSYEQYF.

The chain carries TRBV6-2 or TRBV6-3 and TRBJ2-5; D is perhaps TRBD2 (6 bases). CDR3 length equals 15 residues. Germline assignment: CDR1 MNHEY and CDR2 SVGEGT. The V gene lost 2 bases and the J gene lost 5 bases, with 15 bases spanning the gap. CDR3 loop: CASSYPAGRAETQYF. CDR3 DNA: TGTGCCAGCAGTTACCCAGCGGGCCGGGCGGAGACCCAGTACTTC.

The rearrangement links TRBV5-1 to TRBJ2-3; 13 bases agree with TRBD2. CDR3 length: 18 amino acids. Trimming removed 4 bases from V and 6 bases from J; junction bases left unmatched: 14. CDR1 is SGHRS, CDR2 YFSETQ, per germline. CDR3 coding DNA: TGCGCCAGCAGCACCGGGACTAGCGGGGCCCTTTATACGGATACGCAGTATTTT. It yields the protein CASSTGTSGALYTDTQYF.

This sequence joins TRBV12-3 or TRBV12-4 and TRBJ1-2; D is undetermined. The CDR3 sequence is 13 residues long. Trimming pared 3 bases from V and 4 bases from J, leaving 9 bases between. The CDR3 region is CASSLEGAYGYTF. CDR3 nucleotides: TGTGCCAGCAGTTTGGAGGGTGCCTATGGCTACACCTTC.

This clone was counted a single time. The chain carries TRBV29-1 and TRBJ2-7; TRBD2 is a possible D gene (6 bases). The ends were cut back, 3 bases at V and 6 bases at J, with 12 bases in the middle. The CDR3 length is 12 residues. Germline CDR1 and CDR2: SQVTM and ANQGSEA. The CDR3 protein is CSVDGGLGEQYF. The CDR3 bases are TGCAGCGTTGATGGGGGGTTGGGCGAGCAGTACTTC.

The J gene is TRBJ1-6, the V gene TRBV6-5, with 9 bases identical to TRBD1. From germline, CDR1 is MNHEY and CDR2 SVGAGI. This CDR3 is built from 14 residues. Unmatched junction bases numbered 3, after V lost 6 bases and J lost 6 bases. CDR3 sequence reads: CASSVGQGNSPLHF. In nucleotides, the CDR3 is TGTGCCAGCAGCGTGGGACAGGGTAATTCACCCCTCCACTTT.